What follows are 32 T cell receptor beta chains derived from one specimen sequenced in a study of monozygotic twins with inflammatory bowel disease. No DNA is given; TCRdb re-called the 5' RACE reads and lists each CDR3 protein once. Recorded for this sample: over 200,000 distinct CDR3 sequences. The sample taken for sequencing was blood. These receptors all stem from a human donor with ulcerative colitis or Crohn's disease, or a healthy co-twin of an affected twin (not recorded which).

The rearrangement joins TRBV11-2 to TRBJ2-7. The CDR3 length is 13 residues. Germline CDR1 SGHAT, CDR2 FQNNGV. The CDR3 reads CASSSTGPYEQYF.

The CDR3 spells CASSEAPLVPNIQYF. The chain recombines TRBV2 with TRBJ2-4; TCRdb's D call of TRBD1 is untestable without DNA. This CDR3 region has 15 residues. From germline, CDR1 is SNHLY and CDR2 FYNNEI.

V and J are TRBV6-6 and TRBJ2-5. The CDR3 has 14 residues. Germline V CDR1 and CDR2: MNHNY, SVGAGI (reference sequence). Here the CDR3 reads CASGHYPIQETQYF.

The CDR3 sequence is CATAGTRGNEQFF. The chain combines TRBV19 with TRBJ2-1; as DNA is missing, the TRBD2 call by TCRdb cannot be tested. Germline CDR1 and CDR2: LNHDA and SQIVND (reference sequence). The length of the CDR3 is 13 residues.

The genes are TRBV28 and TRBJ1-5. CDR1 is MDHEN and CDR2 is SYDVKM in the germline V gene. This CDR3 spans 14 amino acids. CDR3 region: CASSLLPSNQPQHF.

The CDR3: CASSVTDQPQHF. The chain combines TRBV5-6 with TRBJ1-5; lacking DNA, the TRBD1 call made by TCRdb goes unchecked. Germline loops: CDR1 SGHDT, CDR2 YYEEEE. The CDR3 runs to 12 residues.

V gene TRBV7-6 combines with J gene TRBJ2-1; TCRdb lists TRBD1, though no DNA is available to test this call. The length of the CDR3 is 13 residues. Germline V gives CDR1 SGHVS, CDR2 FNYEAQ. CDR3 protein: CAGSLVMGRKQFF.

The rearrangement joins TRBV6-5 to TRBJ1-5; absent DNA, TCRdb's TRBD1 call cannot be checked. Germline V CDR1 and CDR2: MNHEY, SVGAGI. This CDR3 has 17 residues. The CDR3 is CASSYPPRTRTNQPQHF.

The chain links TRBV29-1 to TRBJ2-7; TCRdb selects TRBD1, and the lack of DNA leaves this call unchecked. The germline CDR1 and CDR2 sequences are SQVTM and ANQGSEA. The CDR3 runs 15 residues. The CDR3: CSVEFGATGTYEQYF.

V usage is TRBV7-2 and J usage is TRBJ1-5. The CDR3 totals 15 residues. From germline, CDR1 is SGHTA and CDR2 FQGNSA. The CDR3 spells CASSPDTISNQPQHF.

CDR3 sequence: CASSLEGGPNNEQFF. The V gene is TRBV5-1, the J gene TRBJ2-1; there is no DNA to check the TCRdb D call of TRBD1. The CDR3 has 15 residues. From germline, CDR1 is SGHRS and CDR2 YFSETQ.

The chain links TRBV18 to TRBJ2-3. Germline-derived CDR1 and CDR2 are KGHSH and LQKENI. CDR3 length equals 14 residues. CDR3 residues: CASSPNRYTDTQYF.

The CDR3 protein is CASSFRGTYEQYF. The chain is built from TRBV12-3 or TRBV12-4 and TRBJ2-7; TCRdb indicates TRBD1, and absent DNA this call remains unverified. The CDR3 is made up of 13 amino acids.

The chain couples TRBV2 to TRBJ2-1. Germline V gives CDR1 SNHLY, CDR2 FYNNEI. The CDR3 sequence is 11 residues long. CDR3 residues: CASSVLGRQFF. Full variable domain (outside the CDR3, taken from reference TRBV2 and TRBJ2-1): EPEVTQTPSHQVTQMGQEVILRCVPISNHLYFYWYRQILGQKVEFLVSFYNNEISEKSEIFDDQFSVERPDGSNFTLKIRSTKLEDSAMYFCASSVLGRQFFGPGTRLTVL.

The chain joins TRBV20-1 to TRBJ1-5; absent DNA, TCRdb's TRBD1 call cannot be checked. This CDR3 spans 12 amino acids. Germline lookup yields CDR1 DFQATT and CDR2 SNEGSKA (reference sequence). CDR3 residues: CSAGAGFQPQHF.

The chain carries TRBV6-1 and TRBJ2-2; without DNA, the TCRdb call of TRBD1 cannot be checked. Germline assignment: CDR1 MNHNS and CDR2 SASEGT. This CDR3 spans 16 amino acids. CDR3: CASIPGGGFNTGELFF.

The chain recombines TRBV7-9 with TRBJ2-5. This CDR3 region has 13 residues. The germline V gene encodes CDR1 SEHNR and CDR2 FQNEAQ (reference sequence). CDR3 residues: CASSSSHSETQYF.

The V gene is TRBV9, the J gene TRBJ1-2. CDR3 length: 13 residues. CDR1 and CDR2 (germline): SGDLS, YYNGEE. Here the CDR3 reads CASSVGGNLGYTF. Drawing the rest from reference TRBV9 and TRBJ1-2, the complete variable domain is DSGVTQTPKHLITATGQRVTLRCSPRSGDLSVYWYQQSLDQGLQFLIQYYNGEERAKGNILERFSAQQFPDLHSELNLSSLELGDSALYFCASSVGGNLGYTFGSGTRLTVV.

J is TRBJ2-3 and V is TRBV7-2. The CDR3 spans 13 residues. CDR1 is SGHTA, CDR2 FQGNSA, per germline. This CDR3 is CASSFSESDTQYF.

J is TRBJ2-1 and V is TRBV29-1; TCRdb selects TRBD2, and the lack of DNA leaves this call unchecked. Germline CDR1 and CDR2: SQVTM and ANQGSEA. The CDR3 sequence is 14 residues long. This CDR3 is CSVALGLAGNEQFF.

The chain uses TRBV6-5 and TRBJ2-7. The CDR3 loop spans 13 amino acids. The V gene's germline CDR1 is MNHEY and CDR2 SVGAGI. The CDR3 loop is CASSYGQLQEQYF.

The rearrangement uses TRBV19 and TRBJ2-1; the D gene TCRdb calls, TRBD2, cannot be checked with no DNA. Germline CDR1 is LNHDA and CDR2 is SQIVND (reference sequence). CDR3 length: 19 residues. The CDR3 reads CASSIDTGGRYFLYNEQFF.

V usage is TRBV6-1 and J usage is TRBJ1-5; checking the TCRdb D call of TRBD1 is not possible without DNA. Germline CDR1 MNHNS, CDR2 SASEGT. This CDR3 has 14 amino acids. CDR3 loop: CASNPTGSNQPQHF.

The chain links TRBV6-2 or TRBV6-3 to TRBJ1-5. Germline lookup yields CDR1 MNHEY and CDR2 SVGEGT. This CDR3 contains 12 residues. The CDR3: CASSRTDRPQHF.

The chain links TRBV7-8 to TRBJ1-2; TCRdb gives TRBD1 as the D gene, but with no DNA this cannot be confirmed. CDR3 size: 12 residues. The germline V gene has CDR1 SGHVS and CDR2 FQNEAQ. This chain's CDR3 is CATGAGEGGYTF.

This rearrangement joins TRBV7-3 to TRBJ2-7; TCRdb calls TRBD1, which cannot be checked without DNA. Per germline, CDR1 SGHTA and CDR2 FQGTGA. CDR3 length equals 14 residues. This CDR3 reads CASSLNPGSYEQYF. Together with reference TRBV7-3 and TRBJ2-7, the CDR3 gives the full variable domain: GAGVSQTPSNKVTEKGKYVELRCDPISGHTALYWYRQSLGQGPEFLIYFQGTGAADDSGLPNDRFFAVRPEGSVSTLKIQRTERGDSAVYLCASSLNPGSYEQYFGPGTRLTVT.

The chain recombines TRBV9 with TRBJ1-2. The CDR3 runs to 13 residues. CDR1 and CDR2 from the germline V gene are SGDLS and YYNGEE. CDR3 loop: CASSGRGRNGYTF.

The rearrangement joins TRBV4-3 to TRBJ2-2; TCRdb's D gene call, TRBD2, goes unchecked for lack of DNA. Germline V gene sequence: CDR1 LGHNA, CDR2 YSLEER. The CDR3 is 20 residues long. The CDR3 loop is CASSQGEREVPQKTTGELFF.

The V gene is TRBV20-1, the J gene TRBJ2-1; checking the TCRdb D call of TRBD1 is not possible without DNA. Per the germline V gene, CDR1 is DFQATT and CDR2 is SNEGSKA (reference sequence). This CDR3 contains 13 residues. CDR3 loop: CSAPGTGHNEQFF.

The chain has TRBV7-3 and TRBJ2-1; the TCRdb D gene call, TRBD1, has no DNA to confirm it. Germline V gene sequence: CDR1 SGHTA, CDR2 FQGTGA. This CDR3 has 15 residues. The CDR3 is CASSLKAGGNNEQFF.

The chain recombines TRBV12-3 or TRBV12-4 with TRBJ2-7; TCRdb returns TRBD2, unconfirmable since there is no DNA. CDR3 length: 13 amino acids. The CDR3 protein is CASSWGGPYEQYF.

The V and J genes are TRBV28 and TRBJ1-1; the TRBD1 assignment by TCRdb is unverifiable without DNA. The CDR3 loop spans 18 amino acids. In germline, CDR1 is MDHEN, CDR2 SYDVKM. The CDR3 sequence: CASRNRPRGEGGDTEAFF.